This T cell receptor beta chain was recovered during a study of T cells in Graves' hyperthyroidism and ophthalmopathy. As regards this clonotype: As yet, its antigen is unknown.

This CDR3 is built from 16 residues. Trimming removed 2 bases from V and 0 bases from J; junction bases left unmatched: 1. Germline V gene data show CDR1 as SGHTS and CDR2 as YDEGEE. General observations from the study: Through a model of 13 V-J features, ophthalmopathy was separated from stable hyperthyroidism.

The study based diagnoses on clinical symptoms, serum thyroxine and TRAb, thyroid ultrasound and orbital computed tomography. The CDR3 regions of TCR beta were amplified from RNA transcripts. The HTBI primer set drove a first-round RT-PCR of the TCR CDR3. TCRdb itself ran the multiplex PCR reads through MiXCR, one entry per CDR3 protein. The sample carries 350,000 or so distinct CDR3 sequences, roughly 20% recorded once. The sample was blood. The chain recombines TRBV5-8 with TRBJ2-6; 8 bases are a match to TRBD1. The sequence derives from a woman aged 50 to 60 with Graves' hyperthyroidism. The CDR3 protein is CASSFDRGSGANVLTF. CDR3 sequence (DNA): TGTGCCAGCAGCTTCGACAGGGGCTCTGGGGCCAACGTCCTGACTTTC.